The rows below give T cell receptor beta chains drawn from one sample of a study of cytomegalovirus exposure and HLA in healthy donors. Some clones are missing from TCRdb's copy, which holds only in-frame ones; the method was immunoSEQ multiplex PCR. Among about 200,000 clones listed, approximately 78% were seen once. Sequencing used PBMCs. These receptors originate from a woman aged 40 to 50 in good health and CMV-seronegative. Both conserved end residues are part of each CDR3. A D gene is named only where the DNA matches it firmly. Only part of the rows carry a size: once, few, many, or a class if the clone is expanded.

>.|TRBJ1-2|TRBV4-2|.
CASSLQVGGNYGYTF
TGTGCCAGCAGCCTCCAGGTGGGGGGGAACTATGGCTACACCTTC
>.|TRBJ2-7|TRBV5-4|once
CASSLASASSYEQYF
TGTGCCAGCAGCTTGGCCTCTGCGAGCTCCTACGAGCAGTACTTC
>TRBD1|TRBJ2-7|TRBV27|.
CASSRTGGSYEQYF
TGTGCCAGCAGCAGGACAGGGGGCTCCTACGAGCAGTACTTC
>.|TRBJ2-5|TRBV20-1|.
CSVDPRETQYF
TGCAGTGTTGATCCACGGGAGACCCAGTACTTC
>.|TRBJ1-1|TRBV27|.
CASSGNIARTEAFF
TGTGCCAGCAGTGGTAACATAGCTAGGACTGAAGCTTTCTTT
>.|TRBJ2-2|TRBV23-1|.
CASSQSEGVGELFF
TGCGCCAGCAGTCAATCCGAGGGGGTCGGGGAGCTGTTTTTT
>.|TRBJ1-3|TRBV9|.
CASSVGWGGKSGNTIYF
TGTGCCAGCAGCGTAGGGTGGGGGGGGAAGTCGGGAAACACCATATATTTT
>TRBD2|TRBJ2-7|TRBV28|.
CASSLQSLAGEGRYYEQYF
TGTGCCAGCAGTCTCCAAAGTCTAGCGGGAGAAGGACGTTACTACGAGCAGTACTTC
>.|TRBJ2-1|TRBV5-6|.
CASSWGRRLYNEQFF
TGTGCCAGCAGCTGGGGGCGGAGACTTTACAATGAGCAGTTCTTC
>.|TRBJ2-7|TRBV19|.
CASSIGGSYEQYF
TGTGCCAGTAGTATCGGAGGCTCCTACGAGCAGTACTTC
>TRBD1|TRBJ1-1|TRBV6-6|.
CASSLRTGTTEAFF
TGTGCCAGCAGCTTAAGGACAGGGACCACTGAAGCTTTCTTT
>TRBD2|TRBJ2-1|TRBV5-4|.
CASSLELAGAYNEQFF
TGTGCCAGCAGCTTGGAACTAGCGGGAGCCTACAATGAGCAGTTCTTC
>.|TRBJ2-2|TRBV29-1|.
CSVEDRSSNGELFF
TGCAGCGTTGAAGACAGATCTTCGAACGGGGAGCTGTTTTTT
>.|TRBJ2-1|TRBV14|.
CASSQARSTEQFF
TGTGCCAGCAGCCAAGCCCGGAGTACTGAGCAGTTCTTC
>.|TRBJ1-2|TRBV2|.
CASSEWAANYGYTF
TGTGCCAGCAGTGAATGGGCAGCTAACTATGGCTACACCTTC
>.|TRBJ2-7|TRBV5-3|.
CASSPPLSYEQYF
TGTGCCAGCAGCCCCCCCCTCTCCTACGAGCAGTACTTC
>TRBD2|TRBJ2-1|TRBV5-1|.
CASSLVLGASGREQFF
TGCGCCAGCAGCTTGGTCTTAGGGGCTAGCGGGAGGGAGCAGTTCTTC
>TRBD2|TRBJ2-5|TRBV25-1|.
CASSDSGGETQYF
TGTGCCAGCAGTGATTCGGGGGGGGAGACCCAGTACTTC
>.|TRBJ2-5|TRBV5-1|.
CASSLAGVQETQYF
TGCGCCAGCAGCTTGGCCGGTGTACAAGAGACCCAGTACTTC
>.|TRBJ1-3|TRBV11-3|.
CASSLGAYPGNTIYF
TGTGCCAGCAGCTTAGGGGCGTACCCTGGAAACACCATATATTTT
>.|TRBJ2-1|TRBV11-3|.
CASSLDGGHPYNEQFF
TGTGCCAGCAGCTTAGATGGCGGACACCCCTACAATGAGCAGTTCTTC
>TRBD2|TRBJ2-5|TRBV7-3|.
CASSLLAGEGETQYF
TGTGCCAGCAGCCTGCTTGCGGGAGAGGGAGAGACCCAGTACTTC
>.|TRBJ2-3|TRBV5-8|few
CASSPLTGTDTQYF
TGTGCCAGCAGCCCACTGACAGGAACGGATACGCAGTATTTT
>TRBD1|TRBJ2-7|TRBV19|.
CASSIGQGYEQYF
TGTGCCAGTAGTATCGGACAGGGGTACGAGCAGTACTTC
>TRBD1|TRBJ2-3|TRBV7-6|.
CASSSGTGGPDTQYF
TGTGCCAGCAGCTCCGGGACAGGGGGCCCAGATACGCAGTATTTT
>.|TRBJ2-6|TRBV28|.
CASSFYSGANVLTF
TGTGCCAGCAGTTTCTACTCTGGGGCCAACGTCCTGACTTTC
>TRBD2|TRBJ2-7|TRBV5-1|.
CASSLGAGYSYEQYF
TGCGCCAGCAGCTTGGGAGCGGGATACTCCTACGAGCAGTACTTC
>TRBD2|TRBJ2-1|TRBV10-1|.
CASSEFGLAGEQFF
TGCGCCAGCAGTGAGTTTGGGCTAGCGGGAGAGCAGTTCTTC
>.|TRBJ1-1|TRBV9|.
CASSVARVPNTEAFF
TGTGCCAGCAGCGTAGCCAGGGTCCCGAACACTGAAGCTTTCTTT
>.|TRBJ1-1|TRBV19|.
CASGRWMNTEAFF
TGTGCCAGTGGGAGATGGATGAACACTGAAGCTTTCTTT
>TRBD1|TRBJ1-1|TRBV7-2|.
CASSLGGRGRYTEAFF
TGTGCCAGCAGCTTAGGGGGCAGGGGGCGATACACTGAAGCTTTCTTT
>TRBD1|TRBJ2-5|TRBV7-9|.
CSSSLRDSQETQYF
TGTTCCAGCAGCTTAAGGGACAGCCAAGAGACCCAGTACTTC
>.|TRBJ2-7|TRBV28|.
CASSPTPFSYEQYF
TGTGCCAGCAGTCCCACACCGTTCTCCTACGAGCAGTACTTC
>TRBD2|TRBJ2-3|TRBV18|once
CASSTLAGGDVDTQYF
TGTGCCAGCTCAACACTAGCGGGAGGTGATGTAGATACGCAGTATTTT
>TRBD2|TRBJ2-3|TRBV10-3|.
CAISATGTSGSSADTQYF
TGTGCCATCAGTGCTACGGGGACTAGCGGGAGTTCTGCAGATACGCAGTATTTT